This T cell receptor (beta chain) comes out of a study of T cells after yellow fever vaccination. Findings of the study overall: A small proportion of clonotypes was detected in both the CD4 and CD8 compartments. Most clones from primary vaccination were detected again post-booster (roughly 96% CD4, 88% CD8). Abundant clonotypes from the bulk population could contaminate FACS-sorted repertoires.

This CDR3 is 16 amino acids long. Germline lookup yields CDR1 LGHNA and CDR2 YSLEER. V shed 0 bases and J shed 0 bases, with 9 bases lying between them. TCRdb re-called the 5' RACE reads with MiXCR, one entry per CDR3 protein. The sample holds just under 600,000 distinct CDR3 sequences, about 13% seen once. Comment on this clonotype: Its antigen is not known.

The chain joins TRBV4-3 to TRBJ2-1; D call uncertain. The sequencing used PBMCs, collected on the day of the yellow fever booster vaccination. The source of this sequence is a man under 40 who received the YFV17D yellow fever vaccine. This chain's CDR3 is CASSQERPGSYNEQFF. The CDR3 DNA reads TGCGCCAGCAGCCAAGAGAGACCAGGCTCCTACAATGAGCAGTTCTTC.